Listed here is a single T cell receptor (beta chain). These data belong to a study of blood T cell repertoires in COVID-19. V lost 1 base to trimming and J lost 7 bases; unmatched junction nucleotides: 5. This CDR3 spans 15 amino acids. Germline CDR1 reads MNHEY; CDR2 reads SMNVEV (reference sequence). TCRdb's table, derived via immunoSEQ multiplex PCR, lists solely in-frame clones and lacks some. This sample has a few hundred thousand clones, with over 75% found just once. Input material: peripheral blood. This TCR derives from a human donor in a cohort sampled during active COVID-19. The chain joins TRBV27 to TRBJ2-1; the match to TRBD1 covers 9 bases. The CDR3 here is CASSLFGTGLNEQFF. CDR3 bases: TGTGCCAGCAGTTTATTTGGGACAGGGTTAAATGAGCAGTTCTTC.